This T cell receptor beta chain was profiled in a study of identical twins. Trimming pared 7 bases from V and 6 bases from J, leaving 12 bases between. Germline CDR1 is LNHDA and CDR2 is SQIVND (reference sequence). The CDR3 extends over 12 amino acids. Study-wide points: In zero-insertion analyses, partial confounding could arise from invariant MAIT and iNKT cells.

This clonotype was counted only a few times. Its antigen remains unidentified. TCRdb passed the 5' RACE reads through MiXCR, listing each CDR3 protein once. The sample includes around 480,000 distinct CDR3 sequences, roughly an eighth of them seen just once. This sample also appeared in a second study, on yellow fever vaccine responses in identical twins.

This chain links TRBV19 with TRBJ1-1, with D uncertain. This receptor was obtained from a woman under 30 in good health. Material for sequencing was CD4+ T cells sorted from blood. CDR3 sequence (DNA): TGTGCCAGTATAAGGTACGGCGCTGAAGCTTTCTTT. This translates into CASIRYGAEAFF.